This TCR beta chain was sequenced in a study of radiotherapy plus CTLA-4 blockade in lung cancer. Chemo-refractory metastatic non-small-cell lung cancer patients underwent focal radiation alongside CTLA-4 blockade with ipilimumab. This clone was picked up one time. The length of the CDR3 is 14 residues. CDR1 is SGHRS and CDR2 is YFSETQ in the germline V gene. Trimming shortened V by 0 bases and J by 1 base, and 7 bases separated the two germline ends. Profiled with immunoSEQ multiplex PCR; TCRdb holds only in-frame clones, not every one. The sample has about 87,000 clones, approximately 86% seen once; the top ten hold roughly 17%.

This clonotype was obtained from a human donor with non-small cell lung cancer that progressed on radiotherapy plus ipilimumab. V and J are TRBV5-1 and TRBJ2-5; no clear D. The sample here was peripheral blood, taken from a patient treated with radiotherapy plus ipilimumab. CDR3 region: CASSLGAAQETQYF. DNA of the CDR3: TGCGCCAGCAGCTTGGGGGCAGCCCAAGAGACCCAGTACTTC.